This paragraph covers one T cell receptor (beta chain) sequence. Its antigen is not identified. Profiled with immunoSEQ multiplex PCR; TCRdb holds only in-frame clones, not every one. Of 95,000 to 150,000 clones detected, 70% to 90% appear once; the ten largest clones hold over 5.5%. Trimming at V came to 7 bases and at J to 2 bases, leaving 15 bases not matched to a gene. Looked up from germline, CDR1 is SGHNT and CDR2 is YENEEA. The CDR3 loop spans 17 amino acids. The data originate from a study of T cell responses to AZD1222 COVID-19 vaccine. Study-level results: Repertoire sampling was restricted to post-peak T cell response timepoints.

Specimen: peripheral blood, collected on day 0 of AZD1222 vaccination. The receptor was isolated from an adult in good health. The chain recombines TRBV11-3 with TRBJ2-5; TRBD2 matches at 8 bases. The CDR3 reads CASTYPMRGEIQETQYF. The CDR3 DNA sequence: TGTGCCAGCACCTACCCTATGCGGGGGGAGATACAAGAGACCCAGTACTTC. Full variable domain (outside the CDR3, taken from reference TRBV11-3 and TRBJ2-5): EAGVVQSPRYKIIEKKQPVAFWCNPISGHNTLYWYLQNLGQGPELLIRYENEEAVDDSQLPKDRFSAERLKGVDSTLKIQPAELGDSAVYLCASTYPMRGEIQETQYFGPGTRLLVL.